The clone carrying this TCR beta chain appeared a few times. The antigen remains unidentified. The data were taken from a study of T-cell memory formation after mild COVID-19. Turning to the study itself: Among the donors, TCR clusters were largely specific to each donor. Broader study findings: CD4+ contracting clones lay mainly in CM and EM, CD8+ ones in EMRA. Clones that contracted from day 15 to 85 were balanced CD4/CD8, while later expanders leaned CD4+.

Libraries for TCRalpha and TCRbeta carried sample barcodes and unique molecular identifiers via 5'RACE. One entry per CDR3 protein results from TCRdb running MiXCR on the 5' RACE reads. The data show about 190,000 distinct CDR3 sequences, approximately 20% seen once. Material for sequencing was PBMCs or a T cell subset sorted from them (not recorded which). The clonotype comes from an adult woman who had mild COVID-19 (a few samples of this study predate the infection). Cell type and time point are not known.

The CDR3 sequence: CASSRTTGDVKNIQYF. CDR3 nucleotides: TGTGCCAGCAGCCGGACGACAGGGGATGTCAAAAACATTCAGTACTTC. The chain uses TRBV5-4 and TRBJ2-4; 8 bases fit TRBD1. The CDR3 sequence is 16 residues long. From germline, CDR1 is SGHNT and CDR2 YYREEE (reference sequence). J was trimmed by 3 bases and V by 4 bases; bases with no gene match: 9. The full variable domain, completed using reference TRBV5-4 and TRBJ2-4, is ETGVTQSPTHLIKTRGQQVTLRCSSQSGHNTVSWYQQALGQGPQFIFQYYREEENGRGNFPPRFSGLQFPNYSSELNVNALELDDSALYLCASSRTTGDVKNIQYFGAGTRLSVL.